A selection of T cell receptor beta chains follows, all from one sample in a study of CD8+CD57+ T cells in acquired aplastic anemia. TCRdb re-called the reads through MiXCR, storing one row per CDR3 protein. This table holds around 180,000 distinct CDR3 sequences, 50% to 75% found once. Sequenced input: sorted CD4+, CD8+, or CD8+CD57+ T cells (not recorded which) from PBMCs. The receptors stem from a human donor in good health. The CDR3 runs from the conserved cysteine through the conserved F or W. Each record gives: J gene, V gene, D gene, clone size, CDR3 DNA, CDR3 protein. D genes are given only for firm matches. Where a row states a size, it is once, few, many or the class of an expanded clone; other rows omit it.

TRBJ2-7,TRBV5-1,TRBD2,.,TGCGCCAGCAGTTACTCCGGACTAGCGAACTACGAGCAGTACTTC,CASSYSGLANYEQYF
TRBJ1-1,TRBV4-2,.,many,TGTGCCAGCAGCCATACGTCCGCAGTGAACACTGAAGCTTTCTTT,CASSHTSAVNTEAFF
TRBJ2-1,TRBV25-1,TRBD1,.,TGTGCCAGCACCAAACAGGGGTTTCATGAGCAGTTCTTC,CASTKQGFHEQFF
TRBJ2-2,TRBV20-1,.,.,TGCAGTGCCTCTGAAACCGGGGAGCTGTTTTTT,CSASETGELFF
TRBJ2-2,TRBV5-6,TRBD1,many,TGTGCCAGCAGCCACCGGGACAGGGGCGCCACCGGGGAGCTGTTTTTT,CASSHRDRGATGELFF
TRBJ2-7,TRBV27,.,many,TGTGCCAGCAGTTTAGGCAGGACCTACGAGCAGTACTTC,CASSLGRTYEQYF
TRBJ2-7,TRBV7-9,.,.,TGTGCCAGCAGTCCGGGGGAAACCTACGAGCAGTACTTC,CASSPGETYEQYF
TRBJ2-7,TRBV28,.,few,TGTGCCAGCAGTCCCCTGGGGCACTCTCTACCCTACGAGCAGTACTTC,CASSPLGHSLPYEQYF
TRBJ2-2,TRBV5-1,.,few,TGCGCCAGCAGCTTGGATGGGAGGAACACCGGGGAGCTGTTTTTT,CASSLDGRNTGELFF
TRBJ1-1,TRBV7-2,TRBD1,.,TGTGCCAGCAGCTTAGTTACAGGGGGACCGAATACTGAAGCTTTCTTT,CASSLVTGGPNTEAFF
TRBJ2-1,TRBV9,TRBD2,.,TGTGCCAGCAGCGTAGGGTCTTTGAGCGGGGAGGGGCAGTTCTTC,CASSVGSLSGEGQFF
TRBJ1-2,TRBV25-1,TRBD1,many,TGTGCCAGCAGTGAAGGACAGGACTACTATGGCTACACCTTC,CASSEGQDYYGYTF
TRBJ2-7,TRBV5-1,.,.,TGCGCCAGCAGCTTGGCCGACTACGAGCAGCACTTC,CASSLADYEQHF
TRBJ2-7,TRBV7-9,.,.,TGTGCCAGCAGCGCGTCCCTGCCTGGTCGGTCGGGGCAGTACTTC,CASSASLPGRSGQYF
TRBJ2-7,TRBV28,.,.,TGTGCCGCCAGCGTCGGGGAGTCCTACGAGCAGTACTTC,CAASVGESYEQYF
TRBJ2-3,TRBV4-3,TRBD2,few,TGCGCCAGCAGCCAATCCAGCGGGGGGTCGGTAAATTTT,CASSQSSGGSVNF
TRBJ2-2,TRBV7-3,.,.,TGTGCCAGCAGCTTACACCCAGGAAGCGAAGAGGGCGGGGAGCTGTTTTTT,CASSLHPGSEEGGELFF
TRBJ2-2,TRBV6-5,TRBD1,once,TGTGCCAGCAGAACGGGACAGGGGAACACCGGGGAGCTGTTTTTT,CASRTGQGNTGELFF
TRBJ1-5,TRBV5-1,TRBD1,once,TGCGCCAGCAGCTTGACAGGGGTTCAGGGCAATCAGCCCCAGCATTTT,CASSLTGVQGNQPQHF
TRBJ2-7,TRBV29-1,.,.,TGCAGCGTCTCCGGCCGGGGGCGGTCCTACGAGCAGTACTTC,CSVSGRGRSYEQYF
TRBJ2-5,TRBV20-1,TRBD1,.,TGCAGTGCTAGGGGATTGGACAGGGGGGACCAGTACTTC,CSARGLDRGDQYF
TRBJ2-2,TRBV30,.,.,TGTGCCTGGAGTGCCCTGAGGCGAGAGCGTGGCGGGGAGCTGTTTTTT,CAWSALRRERGGELFF